This T cell receptor beta chain was identified during a study of response to subunit inactivated influenza vaccine. Study-level findings and limits: Every seasonal influenza vaccination brings in few new T cells, the authors suggested.

On this clonotype: Its antigen is not identified.

MiXCR was run by TCRdb on the RT-PCR reads, yielding one entry per CDR3 protein. The sample includes under 500,000 distinct CDR3 sequences, roughly 11% of them seen just once. Germline V CDR1 and CDR2: KGHDR, SFDVKD. The CDR3 runs to 12 residues. The V end lost 7 bases, the J end lost 6 bases, and 11 bases lay between the germline ends. The chain recombines TRBV24-1 with TRBJ1-1; D ambiguous. This sample comprised PBMCs from blood, obtained roughly 48 days after vaccination. This receptor was identified in a man aged 50 or older who received an inactivated influenza vaccine. The CDR3 DNA sequence: TGTGCCACCAGCCGGGCCCGGCCTGAAGCTTTCTTT. Protein product: CATSRARPEAFF.